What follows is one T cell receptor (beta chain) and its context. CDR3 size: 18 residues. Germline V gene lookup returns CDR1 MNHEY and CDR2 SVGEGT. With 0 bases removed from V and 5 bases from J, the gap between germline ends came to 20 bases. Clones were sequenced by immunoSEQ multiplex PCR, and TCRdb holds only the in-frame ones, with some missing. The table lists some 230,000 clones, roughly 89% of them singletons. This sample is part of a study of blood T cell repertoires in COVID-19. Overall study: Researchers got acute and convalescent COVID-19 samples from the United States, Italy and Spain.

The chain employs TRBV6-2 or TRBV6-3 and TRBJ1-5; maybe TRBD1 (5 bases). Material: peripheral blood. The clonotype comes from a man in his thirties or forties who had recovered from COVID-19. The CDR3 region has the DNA TGTGCCAGCAGTTACTCGGCTGTCATCCCTCCGGGGGATCAGCCCCAGCATTTT. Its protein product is CASSYSAVIPPGDQPQHF.